These 22 T cell receptor beta chains came from one sample sequenced in a study of high-grade serous ovarian cancer treatment subgroups. Tumor samples were taken before definitive surgery or chemotherapy. Profiled with immunoSEQ multiplex PCR; TCRdb holds only in-frame clones, not every one. Of about 4,000 clones in the sample, around 63% were seen once. The sequenced sample consisted of tumor tissue. The receptors were sampled from a human donor with high-grade serous ovarian cancer.

This chain joins TRBV5-4 and TRBJ1-4, with a weak D call TRBD1 (5 bases). The CDR3 consists of 15 residues. The V end was cut by 4 bases, the J end by 7 bases, with 17 bases between. The germline gives CDR1 SGHNT, CDR2 YYREEE (reference sequence). The CDR3 reads CASSPKVGGGEKLFF. CDR3 bases: TGTGCCAGCAGCCCAAAGGTTGGGGGGGGTGAAAAACTGTTTTTT.

V is TRBV19 and J is TRBJ1-2; 7 bases fit TRBD1. The CDR3 loop spans 15 amino acids. Trimming took 2 bases from V and 5 from J; bases not matched to a gene: 8. Germline V gene sequence: CDR1 LNHDA, CDR2 SQIVND (reference sequence). For the CDR3, the DNA is TGTGCCAGTAGTATACCAGGGACAGAAGTATATGGCTACACCTTC. It encodes CASSIPGTEVYGYTF.

This clone was detected only once. The chain employs TRBV11-3 and TRBJ2-2; D remains unclear. CDR1 is SGHNT and CDR2 is YENEEA in the germline V gene. V was trimmed by 1 base and J by 13 bases, leaving 10 bases between them. The CDR3 is 12 amino acids. DNA for the CDR3: TGTGCCAGCAGCTTAGGCCAAGGGTCGCTGTTTTTT. Protein product: CASSLGQGSLFF.

The V call is TRBV6-6, the J call TRBJ2-3; D possibly matches TRBD1 or TRBD2 (6 bases each). In germline, CDR1 is MNHNY, CDR2 SVGAGI (reference sequence). This CDR3 comprises 14 residues. The germline V and J ends were trimmed by 10 bases and 3 bases, with 17 bases remaining between them. In nucleotides, the CDR3 is TGTGCCACACTCTCTGGGGGGCAGACAGATACGCAGTATTTT. As protein: CATLSGGQTDTQYF.

The table lists this clone with a few counts. The J gene is TRBJ1-2, the V gene TRBV27; D ambiguous. From germline, CDR1 is MNHEY and CDR2 SMNVEV (reference sequence). Trimming took off 0 bases at V and 5 bases at J, with 13 bases between the two ends. This CDR3 is 15 amino acids long. The CDR3 here is CASSLSQGELYGYTF. The CDR3 DNA reads as TGTGCCAGCAGTTTATCGCAAGGCGAACTATATGGCTACACCTTC.

The rearrangement links TRBV2 to TRBJ1-5, with a possible D match to TRBD1 (5 bases). Deletions cut 4 bases from V and 5 bases from J, with 9 bases between. In germline, CDR1 is SNHLY, CDR2 FYNNEI. The length of the CDR3 is 13 residues. The chain's CDR3 is CASSAGGYQPQHF. Written as DNA, the CDR3 is TGTGCCAGCAGTGCCGGGGGATATCAGCCCCAGCATTTT.

The rearrangement links TRBV6-4 to TRBJ1-1, with D possibly being TRBD1 (5 bases). CDR1 is MRHNA and CDR2 is SNTAGT in the germline V gene. The CDR3 is 13 residues long. The V gene lost 3 bases and the J gene lost 5 bases, with 10 bases spanning the gap. CDR3 sequence reads: CASSEQAATEAFF. Written as DNA, the CDR3 is TGTGCCAGCAGTGAACAGGCGGCGACTGAAGCTTTCTTT.

The chain joins TRBV7-2 to TRBJ1-1; tentatively, D is TRBD1 (5 bases). From germline, CDR1 is SGHTA and CDR2 FQGNSA. CDR3 length equals 15 residues. V lost 5 bases and J lost 1, with 14 bases in between. Written as DNA, the CDR3 is TGTGCCAGCAGCCCAAATGGGGGGGGGAACACTGAAGCTTTCTTT. As protein: CASSPNGGGNTEAFF.

This clone was detected only once. The rearrangement links TRBV10-1 to TRBJ2-6; 9 nucleotides match TRBD1. The CDR3 consists of 17 residues. The germline V gene encodes CDR1 WNHNN and CDR2 SYGVQD (reference sequence). V lost 5 bases and J lost 1; bases outside the gene matches: 6. The CDR3: CASSPGQGPSGANVLTF. DNA for the CDR3: TGCGCCAGCAGTCCGGGACAGGGACCTTCTGGGGCCAACGTCCTGACTTTC.

This clone was seen more than once but under ten times. The chain combines TRBV2 with TRBJ1-1; D is perhaps TRBD1 (5 bases). The germline CDR1 and CDR2 sequences are SNHLY and FYNNEI. Deletions cut 6 bases from V and 3 bases from J, with 14 bases between. The CDR3 runs to 14 residues. CDR3 sequence (DNA): TGTGCCAGCAGACAGGACGGAGAGGACACTGAAGCTTTCTTT. It specifies CASRQDGEDTEAFF. Full variable domain (missing parts from reference TRBV2 and TRBJ1-1): EPEVTQTPSHQVTQMGQEVILRCVPISNHLYFYWYRQILGQKVEFLVSFYNNEISEKSEIFDDQFSVERPDGSNFTLKIRSTKLEDSAMYFCASRQDGEDTEAFFGQGTRLTVV.

V is TRBV5-1 and J is TRBJ1-1; weak D call: TRBD1 (5 bases). Per germline, CDR1 SGHRS and CDR2 YFSETQ. The CDR3 totals 13 residues. Trimming took off 6 bases at V and 11 bases at J, with 20 bases between the two ends. CDR3 in amino acids: CASMPGWGLDAFF. In DNA form, the CDR3 reads TGCGCCAGCATGCCAGGGTGGGGCCTTGACGCTTTCTTT.

This clone is a singleton in its sample. The rearrangement links TRBV27 to TRBJ1-5; no reliable D call. Germline V lookup: CDR1 MNHEY, CDR2 SMNVEV (reference sequence). The CDR3 is made up of 12 amino acids. V lost 6 bases, J lost 5 bases, and 8 bases lay in between. CDR3 amino acids: CASSDRDQPQHF. CDR3 nucleotides: TGTGCCAGCAGCGACCGGGATCAGCCCCAGCATTTT.

J is TRBJ1-6 and V is TRBV5-4; the D gene is possibly TRBD1 (5 bases). CDR3 length equals 16 residues. Trimming shortened V by 4 bases and J by 6 bases, and 17 bases separated the two germline ends. Germline-derived CDR1 and CDR2 are SGHNT and YYREEE (reference sequence). This CDR3 is CASSRTGEQANSPLHF. CDR3 nucleotide sequence: TGTGCCAGCAGCAGAACCGGGGAACAGGCTAATTCACCCCTCCACTTT.

The chain links TRBV6-1 to TRBJ1-2; 8 positions match TRBD1. CDR1 is MNHNS, CDR2 SASEGT, per germline. V shed 6 bases and J 7 bases; nucleotides not matched to a gene: 10. This CDR3 has 14 residues. The CDR3 spells CASRTDRDSSGYTF. In nucleotides, the CDR3 is TGTGCCAGCAGGACGGACAGGGATTCCTCTGGCTACACCTTC.

This clone was seen a few times. This chain joins TRBV9 and TRBJ2-3; D gene unclear. Looked up from germline, CDR1 is SGDLS and CDR2 is YYNGEE. Deletions cut 0 bases from V and 1 base from J, with 6 bases between. The CDR3 has 14 residues. Here the CDR3 DNA reads TGTGCCAGCAGCGTAGATGAGGGCACAGATACGCAGTATTTT. This codes for CASSVDEGTDTQYF.

This sequence joins TRBV29-1 and TRBJ1-1, with TRBD1 identical over 9 bases. V was clipped by 5 bases and J by 6 bases; unmatched bases: 10. CDR1 is SQVTM and CDR2 is ANQGSEA in the germline V gene. This CDR3 spans 14 amino acids. CDR3 nucleotides: TGCAGCGTTAGAGACGGACAGGGGCGGGCTGAAGCTTTCTTT. Protein: CSVRDGQGRAEAFF.

The chain is built from TRBV14 and TRBJ2-2; 10 bases agree with TRBD1. Trimming removed 5 bases from V and 4 bases from J; junction bases left unmatched: 4. The CDR3 consists of 15 residues. The V gene's germline CDR1 is SGHDN and CDR2 FVKESK. This CDR3 reads CASSGQGGGTGELFF. The CDR3 nucleotides read TGTGCCAGCAGCGGACAGGGGGGCGGCACCGGGGAGCTGTTTTTT.

This chain links TRBV2 with TRBJ2-2; 14 bases line up with TRBD2. V was pared by 6 bases and J by 5 bases, with 5 bases of the junction left unmatched. The CDR3 runs to 16 residues. Germline CDR1 and CDR2: SNHLY and FYNNEI. CDR3 DNA: TGTGCCAGCAGGGAGACTAGCGGGGGGGGAACCGGGGAGCTGTTTTTT. It is translated as CASRETSGGGTGELFF. Together with reference TRBV2 and TRBJ2-2, the CDR3 gives the full variable domain: EPEVTQTPSHQVTQMGQEVILRCVPISNHLYFYWYRQILGQKVEFLVSFYNNEISEKSEIFDDQFSVERPDGSNFTLKIRSTKLEDSAMYFCASRETSGGGTGELFFGEGSRLTVL.

The chain combines TRBV7-9 with TRBJ1-4; D gene ambiguous. This CDR3 is 14 amino acids long. From germline, CDR1 is SEHNR and CDR2 FQNEAQ (reference sequence). V lost 5 bases and J lost 3, with 10 bases in between. The chain's CDR3 is CASSLGLANEKLFF. The CDR3 DNA reads TGTGCCAGCAGCCTGGGGTTAGCTAATGAAAAACTGTTTTTT.

CDR3 residues: CASRRRAGELFF. The CDR3 nucleotides are TGTGCCAGCCGCCGGCGAGCCGGGGAGCTGTTTTTT. The chain recombines TRBV28 with TRBJ2-2; D gene unclear. This CDR3 contains 12 residues. CDR1 is MDHEN and CDR2 is SYDVKM in the germline V gene. V dropped 8 bases and J dropped 6 bases, with 10 bases sitting between them.

The rearrangement joins TRBV14 to TRBJ2-3, with a tentative D call TRBD2 (5 bases). This CDR3 region has 18 residues. CDR1 and CDR2 from the germline V gene are SGHDN and FVKESK. The V end was cut by 0 bases, the J end by 0 bases, with 16 bases between. The CDR3 reads CASSQEAERETSTDTQYF. The CDR3 DNA reads as TGTGCCAGCAGCCAAGAAGCTGAACGGGAAACTAGCACAGATACGCAGTATTTT.

The V gene is TRBV5-5, the J gene TRBJ2-3; D uncertain. Germline values: CDR1 SGHKS, CDR2 YYEKEE (reference sequence). The CDR3 loop spans 14 amino acids. Deletions cut 2 bases from V and 4 bases from J, with 11 bases between. CDR3 coding DNA: TGTGCCAGCAGCTTCGGGCTAGACGCAGATACGCAGTATTTT. Translating gives CASSFGLDADTQYF.